These 3 T cell receptor beta chains came from one sample sequenced in a study of shared clonotypes between healthy human individuals. Profiled with immunoSEQ multiplex PCR; TCRdb holds only in-frame clones, not every one. The data show 70,000 to 95,000 clones, with about 61% seen just once and over 50% held by the top ten. The sample taken for sequencing was memory CD8+ T cells sorted from blood. As to subset: CD45RO+ cells pooled with CCR7-negative TemRA cells. The receptors derive from a man aged 25 to 45 in good health.

This clone was seen many times. The V call is TRBV15, the J call TRBJ2-3; 9 nucleotides match TRBD1. The junction had 7 bases not matched to a gene; V was cut back by 6 bases and J by 3 bases. CDR3 length: 15 residues. The germline V gene encodes CDR1 LNHNV and CDR2 YYDKDF (reference sequence). The CDR3 is CATRGPGQGTDTQYF. The CDR3 DNA reads as TGTGCCACCAGGGGGCCCGGACAGGGGACAGATACGCAGTATTTT.

This clone was found a few times. The rearrangement joins TRBV28 to TRBJ2-7; D possibly corresponds to TRBD2 (5 bases). CDR1 MDHEN and CDR2 SYDVKM come from the germline V gene. CDR3 size: 13 residues. V lost 10 bases and J 1 base, leaving 14 bases between the germline ends. The CDR3 bases are TGTGCCACCCAACCCGGGGTTTCCTACGAGCAGTACTTC. This sequence encodes CATQPGVSYEQYF.

The CDR3: CSVVPGGMLETQYF. The CDR3 coding sequence is TGCAGCGTTGTGCCAGGGGGCATGTTAGAGACCCAGTACTTC. V usage is TRBV29-1 and J usage is TRBJ2-5; TRBD1 agrees at 8 bases. V was clipped by 4 bases and J by 4 bases; unmatched bases: 8. This CDR3 has 14 amino acids. Germline V CDR1 and CDR2: SQVTM, ANQGSEA.